The present T cell receptor beta chain was sequenced within a study of identical twins. Template switching, a step in the protocol, added a universal primer site, and cDNA carried unique molecular identifiers. TCRdb fed the 5' RACE reads into MiXCR, producing one record per CDR3 protein. Of 650,000 to 800,000 distinct CDR3 sequences listed, under 9% are singletons. Per germline, CDR1 SEHNR and CDR2 FQNEAQ (reference sequence). The length of the CDR3 is 16 residues. V lost 4 bases, J lost 9 bases, and 19 bases lay in between. In its sample, this clonotype was seen a few times. These data were also filed under a second study, of yellow fever vaccine responses in identical twins. Per that study: Twins showed a vaccine T cell response that reportedly seemed partly convergent, partly personalized.

J is TRBJ1-6 and V is TRBV7-9, with unresolved D. The sample was PBMCs. This clonotype was sampled from a woman aged 18-30 years in good health. CDR3 coding DNA: TGTGCCAGCAGCTCGCCGACGGATAAAGCTGTTTCACCCCTCCACTTT. Its protein product is CASSSPTDKAVSPLHF.